The rows below give T cell receptor beta chains drawn from one sample of a study of cytomegalovirus exposure and HLA in healthy donors. The method was immunoSEQ multiplex PCR; TCRdb's version includes in-frame clones alone and lacks a portion of them. Seen here are under 200,000 clones, 80% to 85% observed once, and the top ten hold around 1.7%. The sample comprised PBMCs. These receptors all come from a woman younger than 35 in good health and CMV-seronegative. Both conserved end residues are part of each CDR3. D genes are given only for firm matches. The listing skips clone size in some rows; elsewhere it reads once, few, many or a size class.

J	size	D	V	DNA	CDR3
TRBJ1-4	medium-sized	NA	TRBV9	TGTGCCAGCAGCGAGTGGGCCCTTAGTGAAAAACTGTTTTTT	CASSEWALSEKLFF
TRBJ2-1	NA	TRBD2	TRBV19	TGTGCCAGTAGTCTCCTAGCGGGCTCGTACAATGAGCAGTTCTTC	CASSLLAGSYNEQFF
TRBJ2-3	NA	TRBD1	TRBV9	TGTGCCAGCAGCGTAGACGGGACAGGGGGCTTAGATACGCAGTATTTT	CASSVDGTGGLDTQYF
TRBJ1-1	NA	NA	TRBV27	TGTGCCAGCAGTTTGTTAGGGGGAAGAGGCACTGAAGCTTTCTTT	CASSLLGGRGTEAFF
TRBJ2-6	once	NA	TRBV19	TGTGCCAGTAGTCTTGGCAGACTCTCTGGGGCCAACGTCCTGACTTTC	CASSLGRLSGANVLTF
TRBJ1-2	NA	TRBD1	TRBV6-6	TGTGCCAGCAGCCGGACAGGGGGGAACTATGGCTACACCTTC	CASSRTGGNYGYTF
TRBJ2-7	NA	TRBD1	TRBV6-5	TGTGCCAGCAACCTGGGACAGGGTAGGTACGAGCAGTACTTC	CASNLGQGRYEQYF
TRBJ1-1	NA	NA	TRBV30	TGTGCCTGGAGAAAAACAGGGTTCCCTGAAGCTTTCTTT	CAWRKTGFPEAFF
TRBJ2-3	NA	TRBD1	TRBV6-1	TGTGCCAGCAGTCGCCAGGGGGATGCAGATACGCAGTATTTT	CASSRQGDADTQYF
TRBJ1-1	NA	TRBD1	TRBV7-9	TGTGCCAGCAGCTTAAGATTTTCCACAGGGGGCACTGAAGCTTTCTTT	CASSLRFSTGGTEAFF
TRBJ2-5	NA	TRBD1	TRBV7-6	TGTGCCAGCAGCGAACACCGGGACAGGGGGCGGCAAGAGACCCAGTACTTC	CASSEHRDRGRQETQYF
TRBJ2-1	NA	TRBD2	TRBV27	TGTGCCAGCAGTTTAACTAGCGGGAGGGTCAATGAGCAGTTCTTC	CASSLTSGRVNEQFF
TRBJ1-1	NA	NA	TRBV10-1	TGCGCCAGCAGTGAGGGGTCAGGGAGGACTGAAGCTTTCTTT	CASSEGSGRTEAFF
TRBJ1-3	NA	NA	TRBV6-5	TGTGCCAGCAGTTACTCTTCCGGGATCCGGAACACCATATATTTT	CASSYSSGIRNTIYF
TRBJ2-3	NA	TRBD2	TRBV7-9	TGTGCCAGCAGCCAGGGCCTAGCGGAAAGCACAGATACGCAGTATTTT	CASSQGLAESTDTQYF
TRBJ1-3	few	NA	TRBV4-3	TGCGCCAGCAGCCAAGATGCGGGGATGGCTGGAAACACCATATATTTT	CASSQDAGMAGNTIYF
TRBJ1-1	few	NA	TRBV7-9	TGTGCCAGCAGCCGCGCGCTGAACACTGAAGCTTTCTTT	CASSRALNTEAFF
TRBJ1-1	NA	NA	TRBV5-1	TGCGCCAGGGGGTCGCTAGGACAGTGGGGGCCGAACACTGAAGCTTTCTTT	CARGSLGQWGPNTEAFF
TRBJ2-1	medium-sized	TRBD2	TRBV7-6	TGTGCCAGCAGCTTAGTGAGCGGGAGGGACAATGAGCAGTTCTTC	CASSLVSGRDNEQFF
TRBJ2-2	NA	NA	TRBV19	TGTGCCAGTAGTATCAGGGGAATGACCGGGGAGCTGTTTTTT	CASSIRGMTGELFF
TRBJ2-1	NA	NA	TRBV5-4	TGTGCCAGCAGCCGAGTGACTTGGAGCTCCTACAATGAGCAGTTCTTC	CASSRVTWSSYNEQFF
TRBJ2-3	NA	NA	TRBV4-1	TGCGCCAGCAGCCAATCGGAGAACACAGATACGCAGTATTTT	CASSQSENTDTQYF